The 16 T cell receptor beta chains reported below all come from one sample, sequenced in a study of CD8 T cells in Susac syndrome. With random hexamers, reverse transcription was performed on roughly 0.5 to 1 ug of RNA. Using its own MiXCR run on the immunoSEQ multiplex PCR reads, TCRdb lists one record per CDR3 protein. The data show approximately 160,000 distinct CDR3 sequences, under 95% seen once. Input material: CD4+ T cells from PBMCs. The receptors were gathered from a human donor in good health.

The chain has TRBV19 and TRBJ2-6; TRBD1 matches 7 bases. With 8 bases clipped from V and 0 bases from J, the junction kept 7 bases outside the gene matches. The CDR3 consists of 16 residues. The germline gives CDR1 LNHDA, CDR2 SQIVND (reference sequence). CDR3 sequence reads: CASGTGTDSGANVLTF. CDR3 nucleotide sequence: TGTGCCAGTGGTACCGGGACAGACTCTGGGGCCAACGTCCTGACTTTC.

The CDR3 loop is CASQRASGTYEQYF. In DNA form, the CDR3 reads TGTGCCAGCCAACGGGCTAGCGGGACCTACGAGCAGTACTTC. This sequence joins TRBV2 and TRBJ2-7; 9 bases match TRBD2. CDR1 SNHLY and CDR2 FYNNEI come from the germline V gene. The CDR3 covers 14 residues. Trimming took 8 bases from V and 2 from J; bases not matched to a gene: 7. Together with reference TRBV2 and TRBJ2-7, the CDR3 gives the full variable domain: EPEVTQTPSHQVTQMGQEVILRCVPISNHLYFYWYRQILGQKVEFLVSFYNNEISEKSEIFDDQFSVERPDGSNFTLKIRSTKLEDSAMYFCASQRASGTYEQYFGPGTRLTVT.

The rearrangement joins TRBV11-2 to TRBJ1-5, with D perhaps TRBD1 (6 bases). From germline, CDR1 is SGHAT and CDR2 FQNNGV. The CDR3 totals 15 residues. V was shortened by 5 bases and J by 8 bases, with 19 bases between the two germline ends. The CDR3 region has the DNA TGTGCCAGCAGCAAGGGACAAGGACCACAGGAGCCCCAGCATTTT. Encoded protein: CASSKGQGPQEPQHF.

This chain links TRBV9 with TRBJ2-2; possibly TRBD2 for D (6 bases). This CDR3 is 16 amino acids long. The V end lost 0 bases, the J end lost 4 bases, and 13 bases lay between the germline ends. Germline CDR1 is SGDLS and CDR2 is YYNGEE. Here the CDR3 DNA reads TGTGCCAGCAGCGTAGATCAGAGGAGGGGCACCGGGGAGCTGTTTTTT. Translation: CASSVDQRRGTGELFF.

As to this clonotype: An end of the junction does not agree with germline; a read error may underlie this. V usage is TRBV13 and J usage is TRBJ2-1; D possibly corresponds to TRBD2 (6 bases). This CDR3 region has 17 residues. CDR1 is PRHDT and CDR2 is FYEKMQ in the germline V gene (reference sequence). The CDR3 DNA sequence: TGTGCCAGCAGCCATCGAGCACGGGGGTCCTCCCACAATGAGCAGTTCTTC. This gives the protein CASSHRARGSSHNEQFF.

This chain connects TRBV9 to TRBJ2-2; D not resolved. V lost 0 bases to trimming and J lost 4 bases, with 7 bases between them. Germline lookup yields CDR1 SGDLS and CDR2 YYNGEE. This CDR3 has 14 amino acids. CDR3 residues: CASSVGQLTGELFF. As DNA, the CDR3 is TGTGCCAGCAGCGTAGGCCAGCTCACCGGGGAGCTGTTTTTT.

The V gene is TRBV6-1, the J gene TRBJ2-7; D tentatively fits TRBD1 or TRBD2 (5 bases each). This CDR3 contains 16 residues. Per the germline V gene, CDR1 is MNHNS and CDR2 is SASEGT. V was pared by 1 base and J by 2 bases, with 15 bases between. In nucleotides, the CDR3 is TGTGCCAGCAGTGAAGGGACCGGGACGGCTACCTACGAGCAGTACTTC. The encoded protein is CASSEGTGTATYEQYF.

The V and J genes are TRBV19 and TRBJ2-2; a weak D match, TRBD2 (6 bases). This CDR3 is 15 amino acids long. Germline CDR1 and CDR2: LNHDA and SQIVND (reference sequence). V lost 5 bases and J 1 base, leaving 11 bases between the germline ends. The CDR3 DNA follows: TGTGCCAGTAGTTGGTTAGCGGTGAACACCGGGGAGCTGTTTTTT. Translating it yields CASSWLAVNTGELFF.

V and J are TRBV7-9 and TRBJ2-3, with D possibly TRBD2 on 6 matching bases. Germline V lookup: CDR1 SEHNR, CDR2 FQNEAQ (reference sequence). This CDR3 contains 14 residues. V lost 5 bases and J lost 6, with 15 bases in between. CDR3 sequence (DNA): TGTGCCAGCAGCCTGGGACTTGTCATTGATACGCAGTATTTT. It specifies CASSLGLVIDTQYF.

This sequence joins TRBV28 and TRBJ1-5, with a tentative D call TRBD1 (5 bases). The CDR3 has 14 residues. Germline values: CDR1 MDHEN, CDR2 SYDVKM. V dropped 10 bases and J dropped 0 bases, with 13 bases sitting between them. The DNA for the CDR3 is TGTGCCACCTCAGGGAACCTTAGCAATCAGCCCCAGCATTTT. The encoded protein is CATSGNLSNQPQHF.

The gene calls are TRBV27 and TRBJ2-7; 13 bases agree with TRBD2. Germline CDR1 reads MNHEY; CDR2 reads SMNVEV (reference sequence). The CDR3 loop spans 16 amino acids. With 4 bases clipped from V and 2 bases from J, the junction kept 5 bases outside the gene matches. CDR3 DNA sequence: TGTGCCAGCAGTTATGCACTAGCGGGAGGGCCCTACGAGCAGTACTTC. Its translation is CASSYALAGGPYEQYF.

The CDR3 is CSARDPRGGGTEAFF. For the CDR3, the DNA is TGCAGTGCTAGAGATCCCAGGGGTGGTGGCACTGAAGCTTTCTTT. The V and J genes are TRBV20-1 and TRBJ1-1; possible D gene TRBD1, 6 bases. V dropped 0 bases and J dropped 4 bases, with 15 bases sitting between them. The CDR3 has 15 amino acids. Germline lookup yields CDR1 DFQATT and CDR2 SNEGSKA (reference sequence).

The gene calls are TRBV5-1 and TRBJ2-7; TRBD1 or TRBD2 may be the D gene (5 bases each). This CDR3 region has 14 residues. Trimming shortened V by 3 bases and J by 7 bases, and 17 bases separated the two germline ends. Germline CDR1 SGHRS, CDR2 YFSETQ. The CDR3 coding sequence is TGCGCCAGCAGCTCGATCGGGACCCCCGGAGAGCAGTACTTC. It translates to CASSSIGTPGEQYF.

The CDR3 DNA reads TGTGCCACTGCAGACAGCCCCGCGAACACCGGGGAGCTGTTTTTT. Protein: CATADSPANTGELFF. This chain uses TRBV2 with TRBJ2-2; perhaps TRBD1 as D (5 bases). The CDR3 totals 15 residues. Germline V gives CDR1 SNHLY, CDR2 FYNNEI. Trimming removed 10 bases at V and 0 bases at J, with 15 bases between. Drawing the rest from reference TRBV2 and TRBJ2-2, the complete variable domain is EPEVTQTPSHQVTQMGQEVILRCVPISNHLYFYWYRQILGQKVEFLVSFYNNEISEKSEIFDDQFSVERPDGSNFTLKIRSTKLEDSAMYFCATADSPANTGELFFGEGSRLTVL.

This clonotype was found once. V and J are TRBV5-1 and TRBJ2-5, with D perhaps TRBD1 (6 bases). The CDR3 loop spans 14 amino acids. The germline V gene has CDR1 SGHRS and CDR2 YFSETQ. Trimming took off 4 bases at V and 4 bases at J, with 14 bases between the two ends. The CDR3 protein is CASSITGSRETQYF. CDR3 coding DNA: TGCGCCAGCAGCATTACAGGGAGTCGAGAGACCCAGTACTTC.

This chain links TRBV18 with TRBJ2-1; 9 bases are a match to TRBD1. J was trimmed by 3 bases and V by 4 bases; bases with no gene match: 4. This CDR3 has 15 residues. Germline V gene lookup returns CDR1 KGHSH and CDR2 LQKENI. CDR3 residues: CASSLGTGNYNEQFF. The CDR3 DNA sequence: TGTGCCAGCTCACTAGGGACAGGGAACTACAATGAGCAGTTCTTC.